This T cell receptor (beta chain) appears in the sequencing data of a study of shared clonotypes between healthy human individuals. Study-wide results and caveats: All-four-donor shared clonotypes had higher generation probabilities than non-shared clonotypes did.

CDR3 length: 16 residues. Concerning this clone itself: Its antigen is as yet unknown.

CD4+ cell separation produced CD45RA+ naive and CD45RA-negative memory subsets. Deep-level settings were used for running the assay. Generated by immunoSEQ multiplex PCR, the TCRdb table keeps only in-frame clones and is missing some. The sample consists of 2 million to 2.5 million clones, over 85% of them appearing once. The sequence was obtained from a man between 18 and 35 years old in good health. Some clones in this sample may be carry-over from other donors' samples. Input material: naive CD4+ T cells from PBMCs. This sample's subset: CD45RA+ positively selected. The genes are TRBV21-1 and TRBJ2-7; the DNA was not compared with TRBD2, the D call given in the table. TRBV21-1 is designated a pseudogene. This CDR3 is CASSKGLAGGKNEQYF. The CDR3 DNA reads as TGTGCCAGCAGCAAAGGACTAGCGGGAGGTAAGAACGAGCAGTACTTC.